A selection of T cell receptor beta chains follows, all from one sample in a study of blood T cell repertoires in COVID-19. Using immunoSEQ multiplex PCR, the repertoire was profiled, and TCRdb retains in-frame clones only, with some absent. The table shows around 140,000 clones, with around 78% occurring only once. The sequenced material came from peripheral blood. The receptor set was obtained from a woman in her sixties with acute or convalescent COVID-19. Each CDR3 is given with its conserved first and last residue. A D gene is named only where the DNA matches it firmly. Size values are once, few and many counts, or a class for expanded clones, and some rows have none.

D | J | size | V | CDR3 | DNA
TRBD1 | TRBJ2-1 | few | TRBV5-1 | CASSVTGGWEQFF | TGCGCCAGCAGCGTTACAGGGGGCTGGGAGCAGTTCTTC
TRBD1 | TRBJ1-3 | . | TRBV14 | CASSPLGQGPNQNTIYF | TGTGCCAGCAGTCCCCTCGGACAGGGACCAAACCAGAACACCATATATTTT
TRBD1 | TRBJ1-3 | . | TRBV9 | CASKGQGFGNTIYF | TGTGCCAGCAAGGGACAGGGGTTTGGAAACACCATATATTTT
TRBD2 | TRBJ2-1 | . | TRBV19 | CASRASGLEQFF | TGTGCCAGTAGGGCTAGCGGCCTTGAGCAGTTCTTC
TRBD2 | TRBJ2-1 | . | TRBV11-3 | CASSLGTSGSNEQFF | TGTGCCAGCAGCTTAGGGACTAGCGGGAGCAATGAGCAGTTCTTC
TRBD1 | TRBJ1-2 | . | TRBV6-6 | CASFPGQGLGGYTF | TGTGCCAGTTTTCCGGGACAGGGTCTGGGTGGCTACACCTTC
TRBD2 | TRBJ2-7 | few | TRBV5-1 | CASSLAGGARSSYEQYF | TGCGCCAGCAGCTTGGCGGGGGGGGCCCGAAGCTCCTACGAGCAGTACTTC
TRBD1 | TRBJ1-1 | once | TRBV6-6 | CASSHKGQGAKNTEAFF | TGTGCCAGCAGTCACAAGGGACAGGGGGCAAAGAACACTGAAGCTTTCTTT
TRBD1 | TRBJ2-7 | once | TRBV28 | CASSYGQGATIARWEQYF | TGTGCCAGCAGCTACGGACAGGGCGCTACGATCGCCCGCTGGGAGCAGTACTTC
TRBD2 | TRBJ2-7 | . | TRBV7-2 | CASSLYQREWEQYF | TGTGCCAGCAGCTTATACCAGCGGGAGTGGGAGCAGTACTTC
. | TRBJ1-5 | . | TRBV24-1 | CAPRFICRSNQPQHF | TGTGCCCCCCGTTTTATTTGTAGATCCAATCAGCCCCAGCATTTT
TRBD1 | TRBJ2-2 | . | TRBV5-1 | CASSGQGLGELFF | TGCGCCAGCAGCGGACAGGGGTTGGGGGAGCTGTTTTTT
TRBD2 | TRBJ2-1 | . | TRBV30 | CAWSVPGLAGHEQFF | TGTGCCTGGAGTGTACCCGGACTAGCGGGCCATGAGCAGTTCTTC
TRBD1 | TRBJ2-3 | . | TRBV9 | CASSPDRVLGTDTQYF | TGTGCCAGCAGCCCGGACAGGGTTCTGGGCACAGATACGCAGTATTTT
. | TRBJ1-4 | . | TRBV28 | CASSITGGNEKLFF | TGTGCCAGCAGTATCACCGGGGGGAATGAAAAACTGTTTTTT
TRBD2 | TRBJ2-1 | . | TRBV3-1/TRBV3-2 | CASSQELAVAGEQFF | TGTGCCAGCAGCCAAGAACTAGCGGTCGCAGGTGAGCAGTTCTTC
TRBD2 | TRBJ2-1 | . | TRBV27 | CASSFRGTSGRVPYNEQFF | TGTGCCAGCAGTTTCCGCGGGACTAGCGGGAGGGTCCCCTACAATGAGCAGTTCTTC
. | TRBJ1-1 | . | TRBV5-1 | CASSWRVMNTEAFF | TGCGCCAGCAGCTGGAGGGTTATGAACACTGAAGCTTTCTTT
. | TRBJ1-6 | . | TRBV6-2/TRBV6-3 | CASSSGREVEGTLHF | TGTGCCAGCAGTTCTGGCAGGGAGGTAGAGGGAACCCTCCACTTT
TRBD2 | TRBJ2-3 | . | TRBV24-1 | CATSPSGTDTQYF | TGTGCCACCAGTCCTAGCGGTACAGATACGCAGTATTTT
. | TRBJ2-1 | . | TRBV29-1 | CSVGTLGRNEQFF | TGCAGCGTTGGGACTCTCGGGCGTAATGAGCAGTTCTTC
TRBD2 | TRBJ2-3 | . | TRBV3-1/TRBV3-2 | CASSRGSSTDTQYF | TGTGCCAGCAGCCGCGGGAGTAGCACAGATACGCAGTATTTT
. | TRBJ1-2 | . | TRBV2 | CASKEAPNYGYTF | TGTGCCAGCAAGGAGGCTCCCAACTATGGCTACACCTTC
TRBD2 | TRBJ2-1 | once | TRBV4-1 | CASSQGNFRAQREFYNEQFF | TGCGCCAGCAGCCAAGGGAATTTTCGGGCGCAGCGGGAGTTCTACAATGAGCAGTTCTTC
TRBD2 | TRBJ2-5 | . | TRBV6-5 | CASSRGGVQETQYF | TGTGCCAGCAGCCGGGGGGGAGTGCAAGAGACCCAGTACTTC
. | TRBJ2-1 | . | TRBV11-2 | CASSLISLFGGEQFF | TGTGCCAGCAGTCTAATTAGTTTATTCGGTGGTGAGCAGTTCTTC
. | TRBJ2-3 | . | TRBV19 | CASSPGYATDTQYF | TGTGCCAGTAGTCCGGGGTACGCCACAGATACGCAGTATTTT
TRBD2 | TRBJ2-1 | . | TRBV6-5 | CASKLAGGSYNEQFF | TGTGCCAGCAAACTAGCGGGAGGCTCCTACAATGAGCAGTTCTTC
. | TRBJ1-1 | few | TRBV9 | CASSVDQGVNTEAFF | TGTGCCAGCAGCGTAGATCAGGGTGTGAACACTGAAGCTTTCTTT
TRBD2 | TRBJ2-1 | few | TRBV11-3 | CASSPGLAGTYSYNEQFF | TGTGCCAGCAGCCCGGGACTAGCGGGAACCTATTCCTACAATGAGCAGTTCTTC
. | TRBJ2-1 | . | TRBV3-1/TRBV3-2 | CASSGELRTYYNEQFF | TGTGCCAGCAGCGGAGAGTTAAGGACTTACTACAATGAGCAGTTCTTC
. | TRBJ2-2 | . | TRBV28 | CASSLSGISNTGELFF | TGTGCCAGCAGTTTGTCCGGGATCTCGAACACCGGGGAGCTGTTTTTT
TRBD1 | TRBJ2-7 | . | TRBV10-1 | CASSSGTGYIEQYF | TGCGCCAGCAGTTCCGGGACAGGGTATATCGAGCAGTACTTC
. | TRBJ2-1 | few | TRBV5-6 | CASSLLQGTYNEQFF | TGTGCCAGCAGCTTGCTTCAGGGAACCTACAATGAGCAGTTCTTC
. | TRBJ1-2 | . | TRBV6-2/TRBV6-3 | CASSRTGNYGYTF | TGTGCCAGCAGTCGGACGGGAAACTATGGCTACACCTTC
. | TRBJ2-1 | . | TRBV30 | CAWSAGPGRQFF | TGTGCCTGGAGCGCGGGCCCGGGCCGGCAGTTCTTC